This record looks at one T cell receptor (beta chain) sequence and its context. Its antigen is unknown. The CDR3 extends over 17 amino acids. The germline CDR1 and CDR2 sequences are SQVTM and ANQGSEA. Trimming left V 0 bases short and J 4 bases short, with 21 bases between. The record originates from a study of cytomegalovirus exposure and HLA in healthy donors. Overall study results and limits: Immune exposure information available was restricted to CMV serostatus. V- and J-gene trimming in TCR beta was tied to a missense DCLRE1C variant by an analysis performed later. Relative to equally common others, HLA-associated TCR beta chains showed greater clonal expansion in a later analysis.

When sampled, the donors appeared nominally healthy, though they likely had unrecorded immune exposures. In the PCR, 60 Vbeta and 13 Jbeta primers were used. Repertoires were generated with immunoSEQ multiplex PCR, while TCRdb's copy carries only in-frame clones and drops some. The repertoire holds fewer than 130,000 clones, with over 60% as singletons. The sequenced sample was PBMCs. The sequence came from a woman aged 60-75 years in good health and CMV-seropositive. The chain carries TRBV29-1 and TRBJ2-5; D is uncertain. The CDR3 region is CSVEDLLEALNPETQYF. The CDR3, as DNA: TGCAGCGTTGAAGATCTTCTCGAGGCCCTCAACCCAGAGACCCAGTACTTC.